These T cell receptor beta chains were read from a single sample in a study of blood T cell repertoires in COVID-19. Measured with immunoSEQ multiplex PCR; TCRdb has only the in-frame clones, and not every one. The data show tens of thousands of clones, roughly three quarters seen once. Material for sequencing was peripheral blood. All receptors come from a man aged 65 to 85 with acute or convalescent COVID-19. The CDR3 runs from the conserved cysteine through the conserved F or W. The D gene is left open where the match is weak. Expanded clones are given a class, and other clones once, few, many or no size at all.

D gene: TRBD1
J gene: TRBJ1-2
clone size: .
V gene: TRBV5-5
CDR3 DNA: TGTGCCAGCAGTCTCGACAGGGGGCTAAACTATGGCTACACCTTC
CDR3 protein: CASSLDRGLNYGYTF

D gene: .
J gene: TRBJ1-1
clone size: few
V gene: TRBV4-1
CDR3 DNA: TGCGCCAGCAGCCAAGTTGGACAGCATGAAGCTTTCTTT
CDR3 protein: CASSQVGQHEAFF

D gene: .
J gene: TRBJ1-4
clone size: .
V gene: TRBV28
CDR3 DNA: TGTGCCAGCAGTTCCTCCCGACAGAATATGCTCGAAAAACTGTTTTTT
CDR3 protein: CASSSSRQNMLEKLFF

D gene: .
J gene: TRBJ1-1
clone size: few
V gene: TRBV2
CDR3 DNA: TGTGCCAGCAGTGTTTCAAGAGACACTGAAGCTTTCTTT
CDR3 protein: CASSVSRDTEAFF

D gene: .
J gene: TRBJ1-4
clone size: .
V gene: TRBV24-1
CDR3 DNA: TGTGCCACCAGTGAGGGGGGGGCAAGTGAAAAACTGTTTTTT
CDR3 protein: CATSEGGASEKLFF

D gene: .
J gene: TRBJ1-2
clone size: once
V gene: TRBV23-1
CDR3 DNA: TGCGCCAGCAGTTGCATAGGCGGATTATACTTGGGCTACACCTTC
CDR3 protein: CASSCIGGLYLGYTF

D gene: TRBD1
J gene: TRBJ2-7
clone size: few
V gene: TRBV18
CDR3 DNA: TGTGCCAGCTCACCACTAGGGACAGGACACGAGCAGTACTTC
CDR3 protein: CASSPLGTGHEQYF

D gene: .
J gene: TRBJ2-1
clone size: once
V gene: TRBV29-1
CDR3 DNA: TGCAGCGCTGGGCACAGTAACAATGAGCAGTTCTTC
CDR3 protein: CSAGHSNNEQFF

D gene: .
J gene: TRBJ1-1
clone size: .
V gene: TRBV12-3/TRBV12-4
CDR3 DNA: TGTGCCAGCAGGCGGGGAATGAACACTGAAGCTTTCTTT
CDR3 protein: CASRRGMNTEAFF

D gene: TRBD1
J gene: TRBJ2-5
clone size: .
V gene: TRBV6-6
CDR3 DNA: TGTGCCAGCAGTCTCCAAGGACAGGGTTGGGCTCAGCGAGAGACCCAGTACTTC
CDR3 protein: CASSLQGQGWAQRETQYF